Below, 8 T cell receptor beta chains from the same sample are listed, as sequenced in a study of T cell responses to AZD1222 COVID-19 vaccine. Clones were read by immunoSEQ multiplex PCR, and TCRdb kept only the in-frame ones, dropping some. The table lists about 56,000 clones, 80% to 90% of them singletons, with about 15% in the top ten. The material sequenced was peripheral blood, taken on day 0 of AZD1222 vaccination. The receptors stem from an adult in good health.

CDR3 coding DNA: TGTGCCAGCAGCTTAGTACTGGGGGACTACGAGCAGTACTTC. It is translated as CASSLVLGDYEQYF. The chain employs TRBV7-9 and TRBJ2-7; D possibly matches TRBD1 or TRBD2 (5 bases each). This CDR3 has 14 residues. The germline V gene encodes CDR1 SEHNR and CDR2 FQNEAQ (reference sequence). Trimming removed 1 base from V and 3 bases from J, with 10 bases in between.

This clone is medium-sized. The chain couples TRBV19 to TRBJ2-7, with D possibly TRBD2 on 5 matching bases. The CDR3 is 14 amino acids. Deletions cut 4 bases from V and 0 bases from J, with 10 bases between. Germline V lookup: CDR1 LNHDA, CDR2 SQIVND (reference sequence). The CDR3 region has the DNA TGTGCCAGTAGTACCTCACGGGGCTCCTACGAGCAGTACTTC. Translating gives CASSTSRGSYEQYF.

This clone showed up just once. The chain couples TRBV11-2 to TRBJ2-1, with TRBD1 matching over 10 bases. The trim removed 5 bases at V and 6 bases at J, leaving 7 bases unmatched. The CDR3 has 15 amino acids. Germline CDR1 and CDR2: SGHAT and FQNNGV. CDR3: CASSLTGGAGNEQFF. The CDR3 DNA is TGTGCCAGCAGCCTGACAGGGGGCGCGGGCAATGAGCAGTTCTTC.

This clone was seen a few times. The rearrangement uses TRBV4-2 and TRBJ2-7, with D possibly being TRBD1 or TRBD2 (6 bases each). Trimming shortened V by 0 bases and J by 5 bases, and 17 bases separated the two germline ends. Looked up from germline, CDR1 is LGHNA and CDR2 is YNFKEQ. The CDR3 consists of 16 residues. CDR3: CASSQDNGGQADEQYF. The CDR3 nucleotides are TGTGCCAGCAGCCAAGATAACGGGGGCCAAGCAGACGAGCAGTACTTC.

The rearrangement uses TRBV27 and TRBJ1-5; 10 positions match TRBD1. The CDR3 covers 15 residues. Germline CDR1 reads MNHEY; CDR2 reads SMNVEV (reference sequence). The ends lost 3 bases at V and 5 bases at J; junction bases unmatched: 4. The DNA for the CDR3 is TGTGCCAGCAGTTTGGGACAGGGGCCGTATCAGCCCCAGCATTTT. Encoded protein: CASSLGQGPYQPQHF.

This rearrangement joins TRBV28 to TRBJ2-1; 8 bases match TRBD1. The CDR3 totals 16 residues. J gave up 5 bases and V 2 bases, and 8 bases lay outside the gene matches. Germline assignment: CDR1 MDHEN and CDR2 SYDVKM. CDR3 sequence reads: CASSLRGTGSNNEQFF. CDR3 DNA: TGTGCCAGCAGTTTACGTGGGACAGGTAGTAACAATGAGCAGTTCTTC. The full variable domain, with the rest looked up from reference TRBV28 and TRBJ2-1, is DVKVTQSSRYLVKRTGEKVFLECVQDMDHENMFWYRQDPGLGLRLIYFSYDVKMKEKGDIPEGYSVSREKKERFSLILESASTNQTSMYLCASSLRGTGSNNEQFFGPGTRLTVL.

V is TRBV5-4 and J is TRBJ2-7; 9 bases line up with TRBD1. The V and J ends lost 3 bases and 2 bases, in that order; junction bases with no gene match: 3. CDR3 size: 14 residues. Germline-derived CDR1 and CDR2 are SGHNT and YYREEE (reference sequence). The CDR3 here is CASSSDRGPYEQYF. The CDR3 DNA reads as TGTGCCAGCAGCTCGGACAGGGGACCCTACGAGCAGTACTTC.

A single count supports this clone. The V and J genes are TRBV19 and TRBJ2-2, with D possibly TRBD1 on 6 matching bases. The CDR3 length is 12 residues. The germline gives CDR1 LNHDA, CDR2 SQIVND (reference sequence). The CDR3, as DNA: TGTGAATCCGGACAGACAACCGGGGAGCTGTTTTTT. Residues: CESGQTTGELFF.